This TCR beta chain came from a study of early T cells in non-severe SARS-CoV-2 infection. CDR1 is MNHNY, CDR2 SVGAGI, per germline (reference sequence). V lost 0 bases and J lost 4, with 7 bases in between. The CDR3 has 14 amino acids. Using its own MiXCR run on the 5' RACE reads, TCRdb lists one record per CDR3 protein. This sample carries 45,000 to 65,000 distinct CDR3 sequences, 11% of them seen once, and the ten largest clones take 13%. Input material: whole blood. The source is an adult who was a healthcare worker with PCR-confirmed SARS-CoV-2 infection or an uninfected control (not recorded which). This chain joins TRBV6-6 and TRBJ2-4; D gene unclear. The CDR3 loop is CASSYSKLKNIQYF. CDR3 DNA: TGTGCCAGCAGTTACTCGAAACTAAAAAACATTCAGTACTTC.